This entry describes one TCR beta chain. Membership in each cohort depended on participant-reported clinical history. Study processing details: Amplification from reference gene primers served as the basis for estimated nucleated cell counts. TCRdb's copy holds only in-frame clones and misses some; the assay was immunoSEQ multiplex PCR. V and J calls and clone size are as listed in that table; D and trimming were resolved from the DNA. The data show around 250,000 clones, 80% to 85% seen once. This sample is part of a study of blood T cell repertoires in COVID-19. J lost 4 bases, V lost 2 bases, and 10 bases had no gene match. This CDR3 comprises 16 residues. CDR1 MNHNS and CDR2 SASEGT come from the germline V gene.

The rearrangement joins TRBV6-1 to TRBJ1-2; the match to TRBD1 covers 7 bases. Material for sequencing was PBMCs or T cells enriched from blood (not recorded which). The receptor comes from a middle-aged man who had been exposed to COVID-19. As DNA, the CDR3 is TGTGCCAGCAGTGAATGGGGGGAGACAGGGTTCTATGGCTACACCTTC. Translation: CASSEWGETGFYGYTF.